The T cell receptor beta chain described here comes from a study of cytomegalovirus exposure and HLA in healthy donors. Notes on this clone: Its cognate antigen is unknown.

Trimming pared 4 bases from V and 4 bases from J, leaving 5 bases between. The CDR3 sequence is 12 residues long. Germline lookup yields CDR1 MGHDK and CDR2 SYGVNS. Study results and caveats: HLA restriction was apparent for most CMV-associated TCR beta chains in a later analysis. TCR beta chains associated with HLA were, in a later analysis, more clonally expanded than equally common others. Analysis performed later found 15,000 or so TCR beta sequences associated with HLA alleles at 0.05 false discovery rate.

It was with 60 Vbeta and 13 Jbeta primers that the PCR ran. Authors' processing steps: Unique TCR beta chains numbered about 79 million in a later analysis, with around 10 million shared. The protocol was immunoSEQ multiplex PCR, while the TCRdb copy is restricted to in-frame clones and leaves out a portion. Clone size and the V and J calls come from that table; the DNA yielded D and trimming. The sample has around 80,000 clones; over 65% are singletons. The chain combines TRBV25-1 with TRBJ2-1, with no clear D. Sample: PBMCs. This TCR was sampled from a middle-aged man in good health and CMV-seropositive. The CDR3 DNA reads TGTGCCAGCAGTGCCTCTTACAATGAGCAGTTCTTC. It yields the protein CASSASYNEQFF.